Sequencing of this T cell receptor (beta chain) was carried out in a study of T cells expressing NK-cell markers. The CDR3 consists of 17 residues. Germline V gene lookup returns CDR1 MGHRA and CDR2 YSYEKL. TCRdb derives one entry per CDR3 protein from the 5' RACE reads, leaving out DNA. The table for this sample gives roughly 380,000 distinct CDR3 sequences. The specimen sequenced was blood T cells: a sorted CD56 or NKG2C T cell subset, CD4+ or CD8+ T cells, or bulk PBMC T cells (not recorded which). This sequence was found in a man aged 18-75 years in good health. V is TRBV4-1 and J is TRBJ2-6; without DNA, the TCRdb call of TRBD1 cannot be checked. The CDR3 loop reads CASSRNRQLSGANVLTF.